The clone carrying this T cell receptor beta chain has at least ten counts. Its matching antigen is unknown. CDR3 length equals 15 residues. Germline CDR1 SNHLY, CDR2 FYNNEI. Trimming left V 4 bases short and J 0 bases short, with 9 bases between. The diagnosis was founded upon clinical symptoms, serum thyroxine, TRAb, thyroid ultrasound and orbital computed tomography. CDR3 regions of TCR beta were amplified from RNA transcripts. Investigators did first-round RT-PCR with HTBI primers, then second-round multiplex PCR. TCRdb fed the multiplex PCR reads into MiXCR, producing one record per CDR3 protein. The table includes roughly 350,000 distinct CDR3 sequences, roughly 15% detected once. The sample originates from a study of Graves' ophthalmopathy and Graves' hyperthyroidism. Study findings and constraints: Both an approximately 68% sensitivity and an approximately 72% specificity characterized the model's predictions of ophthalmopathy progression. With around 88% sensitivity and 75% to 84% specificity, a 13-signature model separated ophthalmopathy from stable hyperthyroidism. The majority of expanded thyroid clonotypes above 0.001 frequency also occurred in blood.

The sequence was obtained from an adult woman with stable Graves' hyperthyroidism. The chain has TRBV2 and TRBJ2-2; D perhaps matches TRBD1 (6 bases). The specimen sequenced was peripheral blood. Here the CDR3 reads CASSVNRANTGELFF. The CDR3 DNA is TGTGCCAGCAGTGTTAACAGGGCGAACACCGGGGAGCTGTTTTTT.